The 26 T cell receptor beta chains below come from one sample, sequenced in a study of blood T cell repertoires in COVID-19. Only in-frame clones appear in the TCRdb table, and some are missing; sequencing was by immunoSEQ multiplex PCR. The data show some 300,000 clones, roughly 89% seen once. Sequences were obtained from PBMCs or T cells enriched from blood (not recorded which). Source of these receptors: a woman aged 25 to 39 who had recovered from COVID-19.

The CDR3 DNA follows: TGTGCCTGGAGGCTAAAGGTCACGCGGACTGAAGCTTTCTTT. Translating gives CAWRLKVTRTEAFF. This chain connects TRBV30 to TRBJ1-1; D remains ambiguous. The CDR3 is 14 amino acids. Germline V CDR1 and CDR2: GTSNPN, SVGIG (reference sequence). Between the trimmed V and J ends, which lost 3 bases and 5 bases, there was a span of 16 bases.

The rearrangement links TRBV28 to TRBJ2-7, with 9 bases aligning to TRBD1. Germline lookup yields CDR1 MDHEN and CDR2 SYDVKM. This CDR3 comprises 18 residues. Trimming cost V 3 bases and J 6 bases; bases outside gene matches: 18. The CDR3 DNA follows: TGTGCCAGCAGTTTGTCCGTCTCCCGGGACAGGGTTGTTCGCGAGCAGTACTTC. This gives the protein CASSLSVSRDRVVREQYF. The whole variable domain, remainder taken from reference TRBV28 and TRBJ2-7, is DVKVTQSSRYLVKRTGEKVFLECVQDMDHENMFWYRQDPGLGLRLIYFSYDVKMKEKGDIPEGYSVSREKKERFSLILESASTNQTSMYLCASSLSVSRDRVVREQYFGPGTRLTVT.

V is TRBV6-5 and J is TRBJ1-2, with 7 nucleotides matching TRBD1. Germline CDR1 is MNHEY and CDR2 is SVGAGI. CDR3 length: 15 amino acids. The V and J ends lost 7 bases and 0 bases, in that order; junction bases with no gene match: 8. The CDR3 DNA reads TGTGCCAGCACCCACCGGGACAGACCTAACTATGGCTACACCTTC. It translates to CASTHRDRPNYGYTF.

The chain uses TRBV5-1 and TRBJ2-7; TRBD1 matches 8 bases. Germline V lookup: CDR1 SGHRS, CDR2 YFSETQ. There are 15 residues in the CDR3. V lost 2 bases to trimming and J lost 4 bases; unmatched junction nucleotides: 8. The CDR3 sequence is CASSLQGGGSYEQYF. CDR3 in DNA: TGCGCCAGCAGCTTACAGGGGGGCGGATCTTACGAGCAGTACTTC.

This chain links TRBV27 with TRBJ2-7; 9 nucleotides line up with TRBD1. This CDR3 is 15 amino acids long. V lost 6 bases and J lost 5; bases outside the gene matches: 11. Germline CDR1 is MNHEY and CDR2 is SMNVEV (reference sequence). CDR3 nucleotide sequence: TGTGCCAGCAGGTTACAGGGGGCGCTTACCAACGAGCAGTACTTC. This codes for CASRLQGALTNEQYF.

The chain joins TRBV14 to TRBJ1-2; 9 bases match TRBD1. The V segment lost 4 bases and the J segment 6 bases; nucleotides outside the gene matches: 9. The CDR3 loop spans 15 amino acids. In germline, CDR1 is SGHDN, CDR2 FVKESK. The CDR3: CASSRRPTGGDGYTF. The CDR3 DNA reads TGTGCCAGCAGCCGACGTCCCACAGGGGGCGATGGCTACACCTTC.

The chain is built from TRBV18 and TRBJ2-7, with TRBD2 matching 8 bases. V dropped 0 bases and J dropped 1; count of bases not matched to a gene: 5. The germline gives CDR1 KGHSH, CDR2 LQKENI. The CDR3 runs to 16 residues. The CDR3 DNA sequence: TGTGCCAGCTCACCACCGGGACTAGTTGGATCCTACGAGCAGTACTTC. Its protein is CASSPPGLVGSYEQYF.

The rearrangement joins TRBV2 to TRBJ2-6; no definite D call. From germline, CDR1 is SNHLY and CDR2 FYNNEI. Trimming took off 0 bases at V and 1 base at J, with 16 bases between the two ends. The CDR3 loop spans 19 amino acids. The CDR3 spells CASSEAMQRWSSGANVLTF. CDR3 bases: TGTGCCAGCAGTGAAGCTATGCAGCGTTGGTCGTCTGGGGCCAACGTCCTGACTTTC.

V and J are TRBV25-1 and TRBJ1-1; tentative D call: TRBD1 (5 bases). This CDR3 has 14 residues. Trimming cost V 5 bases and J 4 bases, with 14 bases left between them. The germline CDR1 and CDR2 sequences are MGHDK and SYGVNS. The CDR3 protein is CASSFGSGLTEAFF. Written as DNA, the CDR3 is TGTGCCAGCAGTTTTGGATCGGGACTCACTGAAGCTTTCTTT. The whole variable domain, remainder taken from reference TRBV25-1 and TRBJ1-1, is EADIYQTPRYLVIGTGKKITLECSQTMGHDKMYWYQQDPGMELHLIHYSYGVNSTEKGDLSSESTVSRIRTEHFPLTLESARPSHTSQYLCASSFGSGLTEAFFGQGTRLTVV.

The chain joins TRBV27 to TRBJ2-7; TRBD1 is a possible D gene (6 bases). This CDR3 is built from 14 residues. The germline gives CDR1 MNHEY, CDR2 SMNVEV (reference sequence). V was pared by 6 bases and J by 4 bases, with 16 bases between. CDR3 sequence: CASSPVDGQYEQYF. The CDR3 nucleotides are TGTGCCAGCAGCCCAGTCGATGGACAGTACGAGCAGTACTTC.

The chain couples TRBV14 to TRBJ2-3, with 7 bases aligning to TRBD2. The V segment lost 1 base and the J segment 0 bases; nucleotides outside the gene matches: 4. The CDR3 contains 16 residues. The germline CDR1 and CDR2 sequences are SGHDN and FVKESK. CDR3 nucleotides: TGTGCCAGCAGCCAAGTACTAGCGAGGAGCACAGATACGCAGTATTTT. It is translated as CASSQVLARSTDTQYF. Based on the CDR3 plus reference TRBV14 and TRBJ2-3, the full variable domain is EAGVTQFPSHSVIEKGQTVTLRCDPISGHDNLYWYRRVMGKEIKFLLHFVKESKQDESGMPNNRFLAERTGGTYSTLKVQPAELEDSGVYFCASSQVLARSTDTQYFGPGTRLTVL.

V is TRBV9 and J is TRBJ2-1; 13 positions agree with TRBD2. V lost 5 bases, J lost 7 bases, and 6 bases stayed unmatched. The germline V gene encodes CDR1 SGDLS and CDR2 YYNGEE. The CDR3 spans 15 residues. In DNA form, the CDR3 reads TGTGCCAGCAGTCCAACGACTAGCGGGAGGAATGAGCAGTTCTTC. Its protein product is CASSPTTSGRNEQFF.

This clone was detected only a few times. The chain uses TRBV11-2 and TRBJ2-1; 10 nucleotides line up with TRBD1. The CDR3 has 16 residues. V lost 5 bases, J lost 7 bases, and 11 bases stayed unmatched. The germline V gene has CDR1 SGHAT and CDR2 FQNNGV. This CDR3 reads CASSGGTGEGYNEQFF. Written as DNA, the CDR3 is TGTGCCAGCAGCGGCGGGACAGGGGAGGGGTATAATGAGCAGTTCTTC. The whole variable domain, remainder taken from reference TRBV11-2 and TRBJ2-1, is EAGVAQSPRYKIIEKRQSVAFWCNPISGHATLYWYQQILGQGPKLLIQFQNNGVVDDSQLPKDRFSAERLKGVDSTLKIQPAKLEDSAVYLCASSGGTGEGYNEQFFGPGTRLTVL.

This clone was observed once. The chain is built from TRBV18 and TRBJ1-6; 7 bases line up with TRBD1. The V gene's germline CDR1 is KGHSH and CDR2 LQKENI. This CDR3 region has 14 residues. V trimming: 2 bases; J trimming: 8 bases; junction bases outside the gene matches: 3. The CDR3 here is CASSPGTEYSPLHF. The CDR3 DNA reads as TGTGCCAGCTCACCAGGGACAGAGTATTCACCCCTCCACTTT. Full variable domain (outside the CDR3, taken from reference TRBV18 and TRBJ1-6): NAGVMQNPRHLVRRRGQEARLRCSPMKGHSHVYWYRQLPEEGLKFMVYLQKENIIDESGMPKERFSAEFPKEGPSILRIQQVVRGDSAAYFCASSPGTEYSPLHFGNGTRLTVT.

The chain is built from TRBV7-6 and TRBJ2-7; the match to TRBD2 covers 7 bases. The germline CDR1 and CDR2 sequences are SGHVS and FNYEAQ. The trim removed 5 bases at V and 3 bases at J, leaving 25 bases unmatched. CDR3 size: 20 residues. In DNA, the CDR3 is TGTGCCAGCAGCCGAACCGGAAGGGCGGGAGCCGATTTCCGCCACTACGAGCAGTACTTC. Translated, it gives CASSRTGRAGADFRHYEQYF. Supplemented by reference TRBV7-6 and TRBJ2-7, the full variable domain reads GAGVSQSPRYKVTKRGQDVALRCDPISGHVSLYWYRQALGQGPEFLTYFNYEAQQDKSGLPNDRFSAERPEGSISTLTIQRTEQRDSAMYRCASSRTGRAGADFRHYEQYFGPGTRLTVT.

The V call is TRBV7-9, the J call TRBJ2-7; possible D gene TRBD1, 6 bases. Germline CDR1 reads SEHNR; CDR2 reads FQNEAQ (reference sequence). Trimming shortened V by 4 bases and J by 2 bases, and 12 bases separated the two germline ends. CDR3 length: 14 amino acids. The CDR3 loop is CASSSFWDTYEQYF. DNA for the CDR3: TGTGCCAGCAGCTCCTTTTGGGACACCTACGAGCAGTACTTC.

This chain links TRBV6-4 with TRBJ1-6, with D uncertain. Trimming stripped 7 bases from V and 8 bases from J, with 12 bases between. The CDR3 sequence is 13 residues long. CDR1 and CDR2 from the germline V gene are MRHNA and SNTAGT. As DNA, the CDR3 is TGTGCCAGCATAGGCAGGAATCATTCACCCCTCCACTTT. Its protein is CASIGRNHSPLHF.

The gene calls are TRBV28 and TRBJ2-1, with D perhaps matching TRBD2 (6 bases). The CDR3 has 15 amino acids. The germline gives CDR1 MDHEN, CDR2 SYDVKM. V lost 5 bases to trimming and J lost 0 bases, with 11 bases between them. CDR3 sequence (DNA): TGTGCCAGCAGTACCATAGCGGTCTCCTACAATGAGCAGTTCTTC. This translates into CASSTIAVSYNEQFF.

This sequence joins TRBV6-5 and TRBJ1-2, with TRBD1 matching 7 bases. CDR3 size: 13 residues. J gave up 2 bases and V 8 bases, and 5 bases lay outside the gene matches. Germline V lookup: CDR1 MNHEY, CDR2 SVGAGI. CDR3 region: CASRKTGNYGYTF. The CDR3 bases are TGTGCCAGCCGGAAGACAGGGAACTATGGCTACACCTTC.

CDR3 DNA sequence: TGTGCCAGCAGTTTATTTCCTAGTGGCAATGAGCAGTTCTTC. This encodes CASSLFPSGNEQFF. The chain recombines TRBV27 with TRBJ2-1; no clear D gene. CDR1 MNHEY and CDR2 SMNVEV come from the germline V gene (reference sequence). The V and J ends lost 1 base and 6 bases respectively, with 10 bases between them. The CDR3 runs 14 residues.

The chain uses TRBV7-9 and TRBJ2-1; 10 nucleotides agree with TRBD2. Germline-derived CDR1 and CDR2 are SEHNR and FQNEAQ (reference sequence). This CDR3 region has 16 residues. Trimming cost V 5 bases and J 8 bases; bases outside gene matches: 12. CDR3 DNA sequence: TGTGCCAGCAGCCCCCCTAGCGGGAGAATCGGTGATGAGCAGTTCTTC. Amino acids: CASSPPSGRIGDEQFF.

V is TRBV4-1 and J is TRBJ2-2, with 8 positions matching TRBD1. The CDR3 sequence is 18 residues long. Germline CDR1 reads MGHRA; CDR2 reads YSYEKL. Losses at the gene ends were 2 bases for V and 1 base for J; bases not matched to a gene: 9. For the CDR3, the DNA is TGCGCCAGCAGCCAACATAGACCCGGGACAGGGAACACCGGGGAGCTGTTTTTT. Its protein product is CASSQHRPGTGNTGELFF.

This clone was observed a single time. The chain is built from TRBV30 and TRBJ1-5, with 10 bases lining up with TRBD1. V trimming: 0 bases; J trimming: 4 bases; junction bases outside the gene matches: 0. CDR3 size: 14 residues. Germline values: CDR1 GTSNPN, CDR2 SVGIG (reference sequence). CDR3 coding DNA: TGTGCCTGGAGTGTGGGACAGGGGAATCAGCCCCAGCATTTT. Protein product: CAWSVGQGNQPQHF.

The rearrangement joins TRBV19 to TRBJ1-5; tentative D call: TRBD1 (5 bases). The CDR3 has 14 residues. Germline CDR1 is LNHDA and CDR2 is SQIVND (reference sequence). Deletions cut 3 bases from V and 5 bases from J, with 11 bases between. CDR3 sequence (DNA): TGTGCCAGTAGTATTAGGAAAGGGGATCAGCCCCAGCATTTT. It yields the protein CASSIRKGDQPQHF. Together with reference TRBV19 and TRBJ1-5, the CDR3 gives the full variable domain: DGGITQSPKYLFRKEGQNVTLSCEQNLNHDAMYWYRQDPGQGLRLIYYSQIVNDFQKGDIAEGYSVSREKKESFPLTVTSAQKNPTAFYLCASSIRKGDQPQHFGDGTRLSIL.

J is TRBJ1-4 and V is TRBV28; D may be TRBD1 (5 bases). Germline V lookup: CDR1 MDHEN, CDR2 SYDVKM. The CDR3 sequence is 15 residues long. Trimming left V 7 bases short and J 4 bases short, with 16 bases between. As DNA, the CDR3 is TGTGCCAGCATCCCCGGGGGGGGTTATAATGAAAAACTGTTTTTT. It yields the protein CASIPGGGYNEKLFF.

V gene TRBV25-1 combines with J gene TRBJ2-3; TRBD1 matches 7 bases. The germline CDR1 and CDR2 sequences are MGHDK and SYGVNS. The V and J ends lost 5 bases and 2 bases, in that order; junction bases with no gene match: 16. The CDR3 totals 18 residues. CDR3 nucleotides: TGTGCCAGCAGTCCGGTGGCTGGGACAGATTTTTTCACAGATACGCAGTATTTT. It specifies CASSPVAGTDFFTDTQYF.